These T cell receptor beta chains were read from a single sample in a study of blood T cell repertoires in COVID-19. The method was immunoSEQ multiplex PCR; TCRdb's version includes in-frame clones alone and lacks a portion of them. Of roughly 300,000 clones listed, about 90% are singletons. Sequencing input: PBMCs or T cells enriched from blood (not recorded which). These receptors came from a woman younger than 45 who had recovered from COVID-19. Both conserved end residues are part of each CDR3. Fields, in order: V gene, clone size, D gene, J gene, CDR3 protein, CDR3 DNA. D genes are given only for firm matches. Size tells how often a clone was seen (once, few, many) or the class of an expanded clone, and some rows leave it out.

TRBV6-5	NA	NA	TRBJ1-1	CASSSRAATEAFF	TGTGCCAGCAGTTCCAGGGCCGCGACTGAAGCTTTCTTT
TRBV7-9	NA	TRBD2	TRBJ2-1	CASSLELAGYNEQFF	TGTGCCAGCAGCTTAGAACTAGCGGGGTACAATGAGCAGTTCTTC
TRBV3-1/TRBV3-2	NA	NA	TRBJ2-3	CASSQGIQGTDTQYF	TGTGCCAGCAGCCAAGGGATACAGGGTACAGATACGCAGTATTTT
TRBV9	once	NA	TRBJ1-2	CASSVEDTGGYTF	TGTGCCAGCAGCGTAGAGGACACAGGGGGCTACACCTTC
TRBV19	NA	NA	TRBJ1-3	CASSKLGAASGNTIYF	TGTGCCAGTAGTAAGTTGGGCGCAGCCTCTGGAAACACCATATATTTT
TRBV28	NA	NA	TRBJ1-2	CASSFRRGQRNYGYTF	TGTGCCAGCAGTTTCCGGCGCGGGCAGCGGAACTATGGCTACACCTTC
TRBV2	NA	TRBD1	TRBJ1-2	CASSTRTGPFDYGYTF	TGTGCCAGCAGCACCAGGACAGGCCCCTTCGATTATGGCTACACCTTC
TRBV7-9	NA	NA	TRBJ1-2	CASSSGEAALNYGYTF	TGTGCCAGCAGCTCGGGGGAAGCGGCGCTGAACTATGGCTACACCTTC
TRBV6-5	NA	NA	TRBJ1-1	CASMTGMNTEAFF	TGTGCCAGCATGACGGGGATGAACACTGAAGCTTTCTTT
TRBV5-1	NA	NA	TRBJ2-7	CASSFSGDEQYF	TGCGCCAGCAGCTTTTCGGGGGACGAGCAGTACTTC
TRBV5-4	NA	NA	TRBJ1-4	CASSLDREKLFF	TGTGCCAGCAGTTTAGACAGGGAAAAACTGTTTTTT
TRBV10-3	NA	TRBD1	TRBJ1-3	CASTGTGRSGNTIYF	TGTGCCTCAACGGGGACAGGGCGCTCTGGAAACACCATATATTTT
TRBV19	NA	TRBD1	TRBJ1-5	CASSTGGTGGRQPQHF	TGTGCCAGTAGTACCGGTGGGACAGGGGGCAGGCAGCCCCAGCATTTT
TRBV27	NA	NA	TRBJ2-2	CASSLGRGDTGELFF	TGTGCCAGCAGTTTGGGCAGGGGGGATACCGGGGAGCTGTTTTTT